In its sample, the clone carrying this T cell receptor beta chain was seen a few times. The CDR3 consists of 13 residues. Deletions cut 2 bases from V and 7 bases from J, with 12 bases between. Germline lookup yields CDR1 SQVTM and CDR2 ANQGSEA. The data originate from a study of blood T cell repertoires in COVID-19. Study information: T cells, B-cell-depleted T cells, or PBMCs provided the cDNA or gDNA that served as material.

Original handling: Quantification of nucleated cells was approximated via reference gene primer amplification. The protocol was immunoSEQ multiplex PCR, while the TCRdb copy is restricted to in-frame clones and leaves out a portion. V and J calls and clone size are copied from that table; D and trimming were computed from the DNA. The sample includes some 280,000 clones, about 85% of them seen just once. The source of this sequence is a woman between 50 and 59 years old with active or convalescent COVID-19. The chain is built from TRBV29-1 and TRBJ1-5, with D possibly being TRBD1 (5 bases). The sample comprised peripheral blood. CDR3 DNA: TGCAGCGTTGAATTGGGGCTTGGGCAGCCCCAGCATTTT. Protein product: CSVELGLGQPQHF. The full variable domain, completed using reference TRBV29-1 and TRBJ1-5, is SAVISQKPSRDICQRGTSLTIQCQVDSQVTMMFWYRQQPGQSLTLIATANQGSEATYESGFVIDKFPISRPNLTFSTLTVSNMSPEDSSIYLCSVELGLGQPQHFGDGTRLSIL.